The T cell receptor (beta chain) described here comes from a study of Graves' ophthalmopathy and Graves' hyperthyroidism. Amplification from RNA transcripts yielded the TCR beta CDR3 regions. An initial RT-PCR round employing HTBI primers preceded a second-round multiplex PCR. MiXCR was run by TCRdb on the multiplex PCR reads, yielding one entry per CDR3 protein. In the table there are over a million distinct CDR3 sequences, roughly two fifths of which are singletons. Regarding the study as a whole: A 13-signature model separated ophthalmopathy from stable hyperthyroidism, just over 85% sensitivity, about 81% specificity.

The sample holds many counts of this clonotype. Its antigen remains unknown. The sample was peripheral blood or thyroid tissue (not recorded which). The sequence was collected from an adult man with Graves' hyperthyroidism.

The CDR3 region is CAAQGRDSNEKLFF. Written as DNA, the CDR3 is TGTGCCGCTCAAGGGAGGGACAGTAATGAAAAACTGTTTTTT. The V gene is TRBV25-1, the J gene TRBJ1-4, with 7 bases identical to TRBD1. This CDR3 has 14 amino acids. The V gene's germline CDR1 is MGHDK and CDR2 SYGVNS. J lost 4 bases, V lost 11 bases, and 10 bases had no gene match.